This T cell receptor beta chain derives from a study of blood T cell repertoires in COVID-19 (dated by TCRdb to 2019 to 2021). With regard to the full study: Samples from collaborators originated in the United States, Italy and Spain and spanned both the acute and convalescent phases of COVID-19. The material from the prospective study consisted of cDNA or gDNA derived from T cells, B-cell-depleted T cells, or PBMCs. The dataset comprised deeply sampled blood TCRbeta repertoires from subjects exposed to, actively infected with, or recovered from COVID-19. A freely available public database, intended as a resource for researchers studying the immune response to SARS-CoV-2, is where the repertoires were released. The samples were drawn from the first 160 participants of the ongoing ImmuneRACE study and from 1,254 subjects provided by 6 global collaborators. A de-identified subject ID, COVID-19 status, age in years and sex were almost always included in the sample metadata. Where HLA class I and class II types were available, the types were taken from metadata supplied by the sample provider, not from assay-based typing.

From the cysteine through the phenylalanine, the CDR3 covers 13 amino acids. The CDR3 DNA has 39 bases and is translated from base 1. The V and J ends are trimmed by 3 bases and 2 bases, leaving 10 bases between them. The germline V gene encodes CDR1 DFQATT and CDR2 SNEGSKA (reference sequence). At one collaborating source in Seattle, patients were enrolled during active infection and were followed longitudinally through the course of disease. Each collaborating institution followed its own protocols to collect whole blood in K2EDTA tubes. For TCRbeta analysis, collaborators shipped samples in one of three forms: frozen whole blood, isolated PBMCs, or DNA extracted from either of those sample types. This clone showed up just once. The antigen it recognizes is unknown. One base away there is no much larger clone; base qualities are not given. Overall results and qualifications from the work: The amount of clinical and demographic metadata varied by source and participant and was provided uncurated.

TCRbeta CDR3 regions were amplified from genomic DNA using the immunoSEQ Assay, a bias-controlled multiplex PCR. As for the original processing: The number of nucleated cells in each sample was estimated by amplification of reference gene primers within the assay. Sequence reads were collapsed and filtered to measure the absolute abundance of every unique TCRbeta CDR3 rearrangement. For each sample, productive Simpson clonality was calculated by taking the square root of Simpson's diversity index across productive rearrangements. TCRdb holds this immuneACCESS table with in-frame rearrangements only. Some clones are missing; in checked studies, unresolved V genes explain under half, and the rest has no known cause. V and J calls and clone size come straight from that table; D and trimming were deduced from the DNA. This sample is represented by around 75,000 clones; approximately 80% of them were singletons. The ten largest make up roughly 14% of the sample.

The sequence was obtained from a man aged 45-65 years with COVID-19, enrolled during active disease. The sequence is built from TRBV20-1 and TRBJ1-2, with TRBD1 as a weak D call on 5 bases. The sample taken for sequencing was peripheral blood. The DNA sequence is as follows: TGCAGTGCTAGTGTCAGGGAAAACTATGGCTACACCTTC. Translated, this gives CSASVRENYGYTF.